The 13 T cell receptor beta chains below come from one sample, sequenced in a study of cytomegalovirus exposure and HLA in healthy donors. 13 Jbeta primers and 60 Vbeta primers were used for the PCR. TCRdb's table, derived via immunoSEQ multiplex PCR, lists solely in-frame clones and lacks some. The sample holds 160,000 or so clones, roughly nine tenths seen once. The sample was PBMCs. The receptors stem from a woman in her 30s in good health and CMV-seronegative.

The CDR3 is CASSRDSLAKNIQYF. The CDR3, as DNA: TGTGCCAGCAGTCGGGACAGCCTAGCCAAAAACATTCAGTACTTC. The chain joins TRBV9 to TRBJ2-4; 7 bases map to TRBD1. From germline, CDR1 is SGDLS and CDR2 YYNGEE. This CDR3 contains 15 residues. The V gene end was trimmed by 5 bases and the J gene end by 0 bases; junction bases not matched to a gene: 5.

The rearrangement links TRBV7-2 to TRBJ1-2, with D unresolved. This CDR3 is 14 amino acids long. The V end was cut by 7 bases, the J end by 2 bases, with 14 bases between. Germline CDR1 reads SGHTA; CDR2 reads FQGNSA. The CDR3 reads CASTHVFRNYGYTF. Here the CDR3 DNA reads TGTGCCAGCACCCACGTATTCAGGAACTATGGCTACACCTTC.

The chain joins TRBV2 to TRBJ1-1, with 7 positions matching TRBD1. CDR3 length: 17 amino acids. The J segment lost 1 base and the V segment lost 6 bases, leaving 14 bases of the junction unmatched. Germline CDR1 SNHLY, CDR2 FYNNEI. In DNA form, the CDR3 reads TGTGCCAGCAGGAAAGGGGGCGGGACAGTAAAGAACACTGAAGCTTTCTTT. This gives the protein CASRKGGGTVKNTEAFF.

In DNA form, the CDR3 reads TGCGCCAGCAGCCAAGAACAGGGGGCGTTTAGCGAAAAACTGTTTTTT. The encoded protein is CASSQEQGAFSEKLFF. The chain couples TRBV4-1 to TRBJ1-4; 9 bases fit TRBD1. The CDR3 spans 16 residues. J was trimmed by 8 bases and V by 0 bases; bases with no gene match: 7. CDR1 is MGHRA and CDR2 is YSYEKL in the germline V gene.

In this sample, this clone turned up a few times. The chain couples TRBV4-3 to TRBJ1-5; D possibly corresponds to TRBD1 (5 bases). Germline V gives CDR1 LGHNA, CDR2 YSLEER. The ends were cut back, 1 base at V and 3 bases at J, with 7 bases in the middle. This CDR3 region has 14 residues. Here the CDR3 DNA reads TGCGCCAGCAGCCAAGGACAGAACAATCAGCCCCAGCATTTT. This translates into CASSQGQNNQPQHF.

The chain uses TRBV7-8 and TRBJ1-5; the D is unclear. Trimming left V 2 bases short and J 4 bases short, with 12 bases between. This CDR3 contains 15 residues. Germline lookup yields CDR1 SGHVS and CDR2 FQNEAQ. The CDR3 is CASSLSAAGNQPQHF. CDR3 bases: TGTGCCAGCAGCTTATCAGCAGCGGGGAATCAGCCCCAGCATTTT.

The CDR3 nucleotides read TGTGCCAGCAGCCTTAGCGGGGGAGCCAATGCAGATACGCAGTATTTT. Protein sequence: CASSLSGGANADTQYF. The chain employs TRBV7-2 and TRBJ2-3; 9 bases are a match to TRBD2. The germline CDR1 and CDR2 sequences are SGHTA and FQGNSA. V was clipped by 5 bases and J by 4 bases; unmatched bases: 10. The CDR3 contains 16 residues.

The rearrangement links TRBV6-1 to TRBJ2-5, with D possibly TRBD2 on 6 matching bases. V lost 6 bases and J 5 bases, leaving 10 bases between the germline ends. This CDR3 spans 12 amino acids. Germline V CDR1 and CDR2: MNHNS, SASEGT. CDR3 bases: TGTGCCAGCAGGGGGAGGTTGGAGACCCAGTACTTC. It codes for CASRGRLETQYF.

The chain is built from TRBV5-1 and TRBJ2-1; no reliable D call. The length of the CDR3 is 13 residues. The germline gives CDR1 SGHRS, CDR2 YFSETQ. The V end was cut by 1 base, the J end by 5 bases, with 7 bases between. The CDR3 protein is CASSLRGNNEQFF. As DNA, the CDR3 is TGCGCCAGCAGCTTGAGAGGAAACAATGAGCAGTTCTTC.

The chain is built from TRBV10-3 and TRBJ1-1; possible D gene TRBD1, 5 bases. There are 13 residues in the CDR3. The ends were cut back, 4 bases at V and 5 bases at J, with 11 bases in the middle. Germline V gives CDR1 ENHRY, CDR2 SYGVKD. This CDR3 is CAISGGVGTEAFF. CDR3 DNA sequence: TGTGCCATCAGTGGGGGGGTGGGAACTGAAGCTTTCTTT.

The rearrangement links TRBV30 to TRBJ2-7; 9 bases agree with TRBD1. J lost 4 bases, V lost 8 bases, and 6 bases had no gene match. Germline-derived CDR1 and CDR2 are GTSNPN and SVGIG (reference sequence). CDR3 length equals 12 residues. This CDR3 reads CASRDRVYEQYF. DNA of the CDR3: TGTGCCAGCCGGGACAGGGTATACGAGCAGTACTTC.

The V call is TRBV7-8, the J call TRBJ2-7; tentatively, D is TRBD2 (5 bases). Trimming removed 6 bases at V and 2 bases at J, with 14 bases between. CDR3 length equals 14 residues. Per germline, CDR1 SGHVS and CDR2 FQNEAQ. The CDR3 region is CASRPGGGTYEQYF. Here the CDR3 DNA reads TGTGCCAGCAGACCCGGAGGAGGAACCTACGAGCAGTACTTC.

This clone occurred once. The chain recombines TRBV15 with TRBJ2-1; 8 bases line up with TRBD2. Germline CDR1 is LNHNV and CDR2 is YYDKDF (reference sequence). This CDR3 has 16 residues. The ends lost 2 bases at V and 10 bases at J; junction bases unmatched: 13. CDR3 amino acids: CATSRHVGSGSGEQFF. CDR3 nucleotide sequence: TGTGCCACCAGCAGACACGTGGGGAGCGGGAGTGGAGAGCAGTTCTTC.